This TCR beta chain was observed in a study of CD8+ T cells in alopecia areata. Study-level background: By percentage of affected scalp area, the severity of treated patients was scored.

The sequencing template was cDNA reverse transcribed from extracted RNA. Assay used: immunoSEQ multiplex PCR; TCRdb lists only in-frame clones, some missing. This sample has several thousand clones, with 63% found just once. Noted treatment: oral pan-JAK inhibitor, 5-10 mg twice daily. Peripheral blood and lesional scalp punch biopsies were taken from alopecia areata patients. Points on this clone: Antigen unknown.

Study results and limitations: Among the top 100, expanded CD8+ clones, as well as scalp clonality, were significantly decreased by tofacitinib.

The sample was skin, taken at week 4, from a patient treated with tofacitinib. This sequence was found in a human donor with alopecia areata.

In DNA, the CDR3 is TGTGCCAGCAGTTACCCGAAAGGACAGGGCTACGAGCAGTACTTC. Translated: CASSYPKGQGYEQYF. V usage is TRBV6-5 and J usage is TRBJ2-5; 8 nucleotides match TRBD1. With the DNA end fitting TRBJ2-7 better, the J assignment may be wrong. Germline V gives CDR1 MNHEY, CDR2 SVGAGI. This CDR3 region has 15 residues.